The 16 T cell receptor beta chains below come from one sample, sequenced in a study of graft-versus-host responses after intestinal transplantation. Using immunoSEQ multiplex PCR, the repertoire was profiled, and TCRdb retains in-frame clones only, with some absent. Counted here are around 40,000 clones, 94% occurring once; the ten biggest clones make up 0.22%. Which antigens these TCRs recognize remains unknown. The sample here was unstimulated CD4+ T cells sorted from spleen or lymph node cells, taken before transplant. These receptors all come from a human donor who was the organ donor for an intestinal transplant.

The chain links TRBV5-1 to TRBJ1-2, with D possibly being TRBD1 (5 bases). V lost 0 bases and J 3 bases, leaving 15 bases between the germline ends. Germline CDR1 and CDR2: SGHRS and YFSETQ. This CDR3 region has 16 residues. The CDR3 DNA reads TGCGCCAGCAGCTTGGTTTGGGGGGACCCTGACTATGGCTACACCTTC. It specifies CASSLVWGDPDYGYTF.

Written as DNA, the CDR3 is TGCGCCAGCAGCTTGGACAACACAGATACGCAGTATTTT. It translates to CASSLDNTDTQYF. The V gene is TRBV5-1, the J gene TRBJ2-3, with unresolved D. V dropped 0 bases and J dropped 2 bases, with 4 bases sitting between them. Germline CDR1 and CDR2: SGHRS and YFSETQ. This CDR3 region has 13 residues.

This clone was picked up a small number of times. This chain connects TRBV28 to TRBJ1-3, with D hard to call. Trimming cost V 4 bases and J 1 base, with 11 bases left between them. The CDR3 contains 15 residues. Germline assignment: CDR1 MDHEN and CDR2 SYDVKM. The CDR3 region has the DNA TGTGCCAGCAGTTCGTCCCATTATTCTGGAAACACCATATATTTT. Translated: CASSSSHYSGNTIYF. Full variable domain (outside the CDR3, taken from reference TRBV28 and TRBJ1-3): DVKVTQSSRYLVKRTGEKVFLECVQDMDHENMFWYRQDPGLGLRLIYFSYDVKMKEKGDIPEGYSVSREKKERFSLILESASTNQTSMYLCASSSSHYSGNTIYFGEGSWLTVV.

This clone showed up just once. This chain connects TRBV15 to TRBJ2-1; D possibly corresponds to TRBD2 (5 bases). The V and J ends lost 0 bases and 3 bases respectively, with 6 bases between them. The CDR3 extends over 14 amino acids. Looked up from germline, CDR1 is LNHNV and CDR2 is YYDKDF (reference sequence). CDR3 coding DNA: TGTGCCACCAGCAGAGACGGGGTCTACAATGAGCAGTTCTTC. It yields the protein CATSRDGVYNEQFF.

This clone has only one observation. The V gene is TRBV25-1, the J gene TRBJ1-6; no definite D call. The V and J ends lost 3 bases and 0 bases respectively, with 3 bases between them. Germline V lookup: CDR1 MGHDK, CDR2 SYGVNS. The CDR3 covers 14 residues. The CDR3, as DNA: TGTGCCAGCAGTGACAGCTCCTATAATTCACCCCTCCACTTT. Translation gives CASSDSSYNSPLHF.

Points on this clone: Distinct nucleotide sequences in the sample also encode this CDR3. The rearrangement joins TRBV9 to TRBJ2-3; the D gene could be TRBD1 or TRBD2 (5 bases each). V lost 3 bases to trimming and J lost 6 bases, with 11 bases between them. CDR1 and CDR2 (germline): SGDLS, YYNGEE. The CDR3 length is 13 residues. DNA for the CDR3: TGTGCCAGCAGCGGGGGACCGGGGGATACGCAGTATTTT. This translates into CASSGGPGDTQYF.

This rearrangement joins TRBV5-1 to TRBJ2-1; the D gene is possibly TRBD2 (5 bases). The germline V and J ends were trimmed by 5 bases and 7 bases, with 7 bases remaining between them. Germline-derived CDR1 and CDR2 are SGHRS and YFSETQ. This CDR3 has 11 residues. Here the CDR3 reads CASRGGNEQFF. The DNA of the CDR3 is TGCGCCAGCAGGGGCGGGAATGAGCAGTTCTTC.

V is TRBV7-9 and J is TRBJ2-1, with 10 bases that match TRBD2. Germline-derived CDR1 and CDR2 are SEHNR and FQNEAQ (reference sequence). The trim removed 7 bases at V and 1 base at J, leaving 7 bases unmatched. This CDR3 is built from 16 residues. CDR3 DNA sequence: TGTGCCAGCACTTTCCCAGCGGGGGGGTCCTACAATGAGCAGTTCTTC. Its protein product is CASTFPAGGSYNEQFF.

CDR3 loop: CASSLPSGTGGTGELFF. The CDR3, as DNA: TGTGCCAGCAGCTTACCCTCCGGGACAGGGGGGACCGGGGAGCTGTTTTTT. The chain combines TRBV7-6 with TRBJ2-2; 11 bases map to TRBD1. V was clipped by 2 bases and J by 5 bases; unmatched bases: 7. The CDR3 loop spans 17 amino acids. From germline, CDR1 is SGHVS and CDR2 FNYEAQ.

This clone was picked up one time. J is TRBJ2-7 and V is TRBV2; D is unclear. Per germline, CDR1 SNHLY and CDR2 FYNNEI. V lost 3 bases and J 0 bases, leaving 9 bases between the germline ends. CDR3 length: 14 residues. The CDR3 reads CASSDSVPSYEQYF. The CDR3 nucleotides are TGTGCCAGCAGTGATTCAGTTCCCTCCTACGAGCAGTACTTC.

The V gene is TRBV7-6, the J gene TRBJ2-5; no reliable D call. CDR1 and CDR2 (germline): SGHVS, FNYEAQ. The CDR3 has 15 amino acids. The V and J ends lost 2 bases and 2 bases respectively, with 12 bases between them. The CDR3 reads CASSLSRMRQETQYF. Written as DNA, the CDR3 is TGTGCCAGCAGCTTAAGTAGGATGCGTCAAGAGACCCAGTACTTC. The full variable domain, its missing parts supplied by reference TRBV7-6 and TRBJ2-5, is GAGVSQSPRYKVTKRGQDVALRCDPISGHVSLYWYRQALGQGPEFLTYFNYEAQQDKSGLPNDRFSAERPEGSISTLTIQRTEQRDSAMYRCASSLSRMRQETQYFGPGTRLLVL.

The chain is built from TRBV19 and TRBJ2-5; 8 nucleotides match TRBD2. This CDR3 has 14 residues. Germline V gene data show CDR1 as LNHDA and CDR2 as SQIVND (reference sequence). After removal of 3 bases from V and 4 bases from J, the junction contained 4 bases not matched to a gene. DNA of the CDR3: TGTGCCAGTAGTATTGGGACTAGGTTAGAGACCCAGTACTTC. Protein sequence: CASSIGTRLETQYF.

The V and J genes are TRBV30 and TRBJ2-7; TRBD2 aligns across 9 bases. The CDR3 runs 14 residues. Trimming at V came to 0 bases and at J to 3 bases, leaving 3 bases not matched to a gene. Germline CDR1 reads GTSNPN; CDR2 reads SVGIG (reference sequence). The CDR3 sequence: CAWSVASGVYEQYF. The CDR3 DNA follows: TGTGCCTGGAGTGTAGCTAGCGGGGTCTACGAGCAGTACTTC.

V is TRBV4-2 and J is TRBJ2-3; 8 bases fit TRBD2. The trim removed 3 bases at V and 6 bases at J, leaving 5 bases unmatched. CDR1 and CDR2 from the germline V gene are LGHNA and YNFKEQ. CDR3 length: 14 amino acids. CDR3 in DNA: TGTGCCAGCAGCCAGGGACTAGGGGGGGATACGCAGTATTTT. It yields the protein CASSQGLGGDTQYF.

The V call is TRBV5-1, the J call TRBJ1-4, with D tentatively TRBD1 (5 bases). Germline V lookup: CDR1 SGHRS, CDR2 YFSETQ. The CDR3 is made up of 17 amino acids. V lost 4 bases and J 7 bases, leaving 23 bases between the germline ends. CDR3 bases: TGCGCCAGCAGCCCGAGGGACCTTGGGCCTAGAGGTGAAAAACTGTTTTTT. This encodes CASSPRDLGPRGEKLFF.

The CDR3 nucleotides are TGTGCCAGCAGCGTAGCAGGGAACACTGAAGCTTTCTTT. It specifies CASSVAGNTEAFF. V is TRBV9 and J is TRBJ1-1; D not certain. In germline, CDR1 is SGDLS, CDR2 YYNGEE. The ends were cut back, 0 bases at V and 1 base at J, with 4 bases in the middle. The CDR3 runs to 13 residues.